Sequencing of this TCR beta chain was carried out in a study of blood T cell repertoires in COVID-19. Looking at the study overall: Spain, Italy and the United States supplied samples that represented acute and convalescent COVID-19. The analysed material was cDNA or gDNA that came from T cells, B-cell-depleted T cells, or PBMCs.

Trimming at V came to 6 bases and at J to 4 bases, leaving 16 bases not matched to a gene. The germline V gene has CDR1 SGHRS and CDR2 YFSETQ. This CDR3 is built from 18 residues. This clone appeared a few times. The authors' processing: Estimated nucleated cell counts came from reference gene primer amplification. Some clones are missing from TCRdb's copy, which holds only in-frame ones; the method was immunoSEQ multiplex PCR. From that table come the V and J calls and clone size; the DNA was used to work out D and trimming. The table records around 70,000 clones, 75% to 90% of them present only once.

The receptor was derived from a man aged 45 to 65 with COVID-19, enrolled during active disease. The chain uses TRBV5-1 and TRBJ2-1, with 10 bases lining up with TRBD2. The specimen was peripheral blood. The DNA of the CDR3 is TGCGCCAGCAAGGGCCAAGGAGCTTCTAGCGGGAGTTACAATGAGCAGTTCTTC. Translating gives CASKGQGASSGSYNEQFF.